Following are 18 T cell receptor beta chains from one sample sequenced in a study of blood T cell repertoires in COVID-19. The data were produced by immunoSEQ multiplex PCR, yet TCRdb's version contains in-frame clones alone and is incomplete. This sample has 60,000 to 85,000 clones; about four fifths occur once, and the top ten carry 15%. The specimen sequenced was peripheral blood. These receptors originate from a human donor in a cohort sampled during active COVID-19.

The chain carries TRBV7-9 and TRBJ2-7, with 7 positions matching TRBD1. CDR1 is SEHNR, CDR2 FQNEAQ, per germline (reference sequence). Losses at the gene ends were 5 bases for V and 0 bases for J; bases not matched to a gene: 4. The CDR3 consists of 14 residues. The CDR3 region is CASSLGDSSYEQYF. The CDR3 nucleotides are TGTGCCAGCAGCCTGGGGGACAGCTCCTACGAGCAGTACTTC.

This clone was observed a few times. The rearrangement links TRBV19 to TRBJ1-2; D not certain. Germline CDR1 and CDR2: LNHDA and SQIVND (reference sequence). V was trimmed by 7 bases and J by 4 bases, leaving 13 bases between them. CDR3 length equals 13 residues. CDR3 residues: CASTALGGYGYTF. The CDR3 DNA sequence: TGTGCCAGTACCGCTCTGGGAGGCTATGGCTACACCTTC.

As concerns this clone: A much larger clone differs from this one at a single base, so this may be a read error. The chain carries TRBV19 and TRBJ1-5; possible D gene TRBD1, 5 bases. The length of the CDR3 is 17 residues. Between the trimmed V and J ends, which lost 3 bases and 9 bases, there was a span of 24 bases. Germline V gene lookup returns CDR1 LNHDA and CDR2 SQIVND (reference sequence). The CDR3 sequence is CASSIDIVQGAAGPQHF. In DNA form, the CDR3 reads TGTGCCAGTAGTATTGACATTGTCCAGGGTGCCGCCGGGCCCCAGCATTTT.

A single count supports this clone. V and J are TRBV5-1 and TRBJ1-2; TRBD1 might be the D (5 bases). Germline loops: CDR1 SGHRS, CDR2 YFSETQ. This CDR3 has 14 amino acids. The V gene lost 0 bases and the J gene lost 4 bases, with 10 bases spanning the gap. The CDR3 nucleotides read TGCGCCAGCAGCTTGGAACAGGAGGGCTATGGCTACACCTTC. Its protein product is CASSLEQEGYGYTF. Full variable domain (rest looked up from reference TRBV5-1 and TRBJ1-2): KAGVTQTPRYLIKTRGQQVTLSCSPISGHRSVSWYQQTPGQGLQFLFEYFSETQRNKGNFPGRFSGRQFSNSRSEMNVSTLELGDSALYLCASSLEQEGYGYTFGSGTRLTVV.

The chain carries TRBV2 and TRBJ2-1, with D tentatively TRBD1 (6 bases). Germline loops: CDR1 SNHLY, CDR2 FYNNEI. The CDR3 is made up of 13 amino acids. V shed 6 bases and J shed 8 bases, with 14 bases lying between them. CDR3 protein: CASRKGQTDEQFF. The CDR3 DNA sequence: TGTGCCAGCAGGAAAGGACAGACGGATGAGCAGTTCTTC.

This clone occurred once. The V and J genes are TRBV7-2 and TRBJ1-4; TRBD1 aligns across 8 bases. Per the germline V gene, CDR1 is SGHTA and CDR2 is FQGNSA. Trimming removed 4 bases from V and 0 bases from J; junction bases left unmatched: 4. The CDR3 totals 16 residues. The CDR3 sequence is CASSSGQATTNEKLFF. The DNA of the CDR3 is TGTGCCAGCAGCTCGGGACAGGCGACAACTAATGAAAAACTGTTTTTT.

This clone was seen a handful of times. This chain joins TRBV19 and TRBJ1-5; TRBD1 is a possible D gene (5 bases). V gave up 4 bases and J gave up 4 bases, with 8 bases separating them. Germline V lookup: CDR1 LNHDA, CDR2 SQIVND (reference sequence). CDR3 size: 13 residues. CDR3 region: CASSTTGNQPQHF. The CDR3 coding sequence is TGTGCCAGTAGTACAACAGGAAATCAGCCCCAGCATTTT. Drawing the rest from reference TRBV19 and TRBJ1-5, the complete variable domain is DGGITQSPKYLFRKEGQNVTLSCEQNLNHDAMYWYRQDPGQGLRLIYYSQIVNDFQKGDIAEGYSVSREKKESFPLTVTSAQKNPTAFYLCASSTTGNQPQHFGDGTRLSIL.

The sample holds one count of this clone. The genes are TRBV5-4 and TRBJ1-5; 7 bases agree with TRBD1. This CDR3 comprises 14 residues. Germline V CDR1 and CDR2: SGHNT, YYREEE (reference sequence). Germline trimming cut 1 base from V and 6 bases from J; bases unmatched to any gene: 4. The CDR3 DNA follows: TGTGCCAGCAGCTTGCAGGGGGTCGGTCAGCCCCAGCATTTT. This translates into CASSLQGVGQPQHF. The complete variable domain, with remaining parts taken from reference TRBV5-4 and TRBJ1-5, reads ETGVTQSPTHLIKTRGQQVTLRCSSQSGHNTVSWYQQALGQGPQFIFQYYREEENGRGNFPPRFSGLQFPNYSSELNVNALELDDSALYLCASSLQGVGQPQHFGDGTRLSIL.

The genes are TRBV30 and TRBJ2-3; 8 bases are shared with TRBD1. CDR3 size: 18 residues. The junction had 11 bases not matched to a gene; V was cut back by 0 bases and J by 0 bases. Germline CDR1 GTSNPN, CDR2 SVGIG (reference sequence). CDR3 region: CAWSVGGTTGASTDTQYF. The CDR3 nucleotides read TGTGCCTGGAGTGTAGGGGGGACGACAGGGGCTAGCACAGATACGCAGTATTTT. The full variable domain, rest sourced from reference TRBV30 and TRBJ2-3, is SQTIHQWPATLVQPVGSPLSLECTVEGTSNPNLYWYRQAAGRGLQLLFYSVGIGQISSEVPQNLSASRPQDRQFILSSKKLLLSDSGFYLCAWSVGGTTGASTDTQYFGPGTRLTVL.

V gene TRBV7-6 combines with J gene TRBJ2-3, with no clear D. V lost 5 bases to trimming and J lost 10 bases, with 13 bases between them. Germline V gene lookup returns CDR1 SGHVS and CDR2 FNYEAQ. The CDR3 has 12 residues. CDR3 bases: TGTGCCAGCAGCCCTAGTAGTAGGTCGCAGTATTTT. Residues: CASSPSSRSQYF.

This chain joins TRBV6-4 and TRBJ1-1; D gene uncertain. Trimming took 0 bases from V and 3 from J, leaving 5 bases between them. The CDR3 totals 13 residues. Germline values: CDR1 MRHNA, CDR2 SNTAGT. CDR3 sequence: CASSDSLDTEAFF. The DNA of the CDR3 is TGTGCCAGCAGTGACTCACTGGACACTGAAGCTTTCTTT.

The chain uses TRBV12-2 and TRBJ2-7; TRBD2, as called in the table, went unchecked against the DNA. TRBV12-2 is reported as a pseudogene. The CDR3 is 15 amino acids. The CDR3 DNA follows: TGTGCAAGTCGCTTAGTCCCTAGCGGGAATTCGGAGCAGTACTTC. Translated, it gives CASRLVPSGNSEQYF.

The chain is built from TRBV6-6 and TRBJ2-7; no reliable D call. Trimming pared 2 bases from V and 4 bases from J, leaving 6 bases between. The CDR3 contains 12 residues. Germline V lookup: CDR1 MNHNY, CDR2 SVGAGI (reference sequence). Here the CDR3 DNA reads TGTGCCAGCAGTTACGAGAGGTACGAGCAGTACTTC. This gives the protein CASSYERYEQYF.

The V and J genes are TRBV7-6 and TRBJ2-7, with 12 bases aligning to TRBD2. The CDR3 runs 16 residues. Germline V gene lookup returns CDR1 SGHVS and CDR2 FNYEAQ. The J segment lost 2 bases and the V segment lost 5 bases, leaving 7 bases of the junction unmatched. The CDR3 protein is CASSPRTSGATYEQYF. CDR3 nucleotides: TGTGCCAGCAGCCCGAGGACTAGCGGGGCGACCTACGAGCAGTACTTC.

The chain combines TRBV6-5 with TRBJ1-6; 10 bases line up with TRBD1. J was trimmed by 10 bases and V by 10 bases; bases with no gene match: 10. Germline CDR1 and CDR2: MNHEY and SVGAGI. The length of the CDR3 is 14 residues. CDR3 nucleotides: TGTGCCAACCGGGGACAGGGGTCCCAATCACCCCTCCACTTT. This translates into CANRGQGSQSPLHF.

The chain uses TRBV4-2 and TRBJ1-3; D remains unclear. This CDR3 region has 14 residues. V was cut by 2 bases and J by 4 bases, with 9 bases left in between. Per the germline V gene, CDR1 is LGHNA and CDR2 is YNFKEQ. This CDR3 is CASSQKESGNTIYF. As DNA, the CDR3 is TGTGCCAGCAGCCAAAAGGAGTCCGGAAACACCATATATTTT.

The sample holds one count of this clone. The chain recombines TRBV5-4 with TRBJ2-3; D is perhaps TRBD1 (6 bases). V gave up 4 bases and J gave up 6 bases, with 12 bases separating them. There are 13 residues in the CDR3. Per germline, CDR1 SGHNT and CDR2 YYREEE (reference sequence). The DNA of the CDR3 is TGTGCCAGCAGCCGAACAGGGTCGGATACGCAGTATTTT. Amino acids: CASSRTGSDTQYF.

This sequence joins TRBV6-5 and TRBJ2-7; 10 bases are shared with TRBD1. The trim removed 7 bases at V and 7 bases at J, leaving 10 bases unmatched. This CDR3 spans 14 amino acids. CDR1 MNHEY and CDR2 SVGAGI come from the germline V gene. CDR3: CASKRDRGNYEQYF. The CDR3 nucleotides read TGTGCCAGCAAGAGGGACAGGGGAAATTATGAGCAGTACTTC.